A selection of T cell receptor beta chains follows, all from one sample in a study of blood T cell repertoires in COVID-19. Generated by immunoSEQ multiplex PCR, the TCRdb table keeps only in-frame clones and is missing some. The top ten clones hold about 0.91% of a sample with approximately 460,000 clones, 80% to 90% of them seen once. The specimen was peripheral blood. Every receptor here comes from a man younger than 35 with COVID-19, enrolled during active disease. The conserved cysteine and the conserved F or W are not part of the CDR3 here.

>TRBV27|TRBJ2-1
ASSFGTGNEQF
>TRBV20-1|TRBJ1-2
SARGTGFSI
>TRBV15|TRBJ2-2
ATSRPPGGSGGTGELF
>TRBV6-5|TRBJ2-1
ASSSSGNEQF
>TRBV23-1|TRBJ2-1
ASILYNEQF
>TRBV7-9|TRBJ1-6
ASSRTGGAYNSPLH
>TRBV11-2|TRBJ2-5
ASSLGDSTQETQY
>TRBV3-1/TRBV3-2|TRBJ2-5
ASSRRGAAYQETQY
>TRBV27|TRBJ2-7
ASMAGGFSEQY
>TRBV6-1|TRBJ2-7
ASSEILAGGPQEQY
>TRBV18|TRBJ2-2
ASSPTGTGPFTGELF
>TRBV24-1|TRBJ2-5
ATSDLQAGTQETQY